The sequence of this T cell receptor (beta chain) was determined in a study of regulatory T cells in long-lasting Graves disease. Overall study context: Recently diagnosed Graves' patients had received antithyroid drugs for under 3 months. Study-wide points: Since the sample size was small, accuracy may have been reduced.

As for time point: newly diagnosed GD, antithyroid drugs for less than 3 months. TCR sequences were obtained from RNA taken from PBMCs. From an endocrinology department in Xi'an, China, came the patients. CDR1 is SGHDT, CDR2 YYEEEE, per germline. V lost 3 bases, J lost 1 base, and 5 bases lay in between. The CDR3 is 13 amino acids. Both iRepertoire HTBI primers and Arm-PCR of CDR3 regions were used to build the TCR beta libraries. In TCRdb, the multiplex PCR reads were re-called with MiXCR into one record per CDR3 protein. This table holds roughly 500,000 distinct CDR3 sequences, 12% found once. The table lists this clonotype with a few counts. Its antigen is unidentified. This sample also appeared in a second study, on T cells in Graves' hyperthyroidism and ophthalmopathy. That report notes: Stability of Graves' hyperthyroidism was defined as absent ophthalmopathy progression within 18 months.

The sequencing used peripheral blood mononuclear cells (PBMCs), collected at new diagnosis, from a patient treated with antithyroid drugs. This clonotype was sampled from a woman between 25 and 40 years old with Graves disease. V and J are TRBV5-6 and TRBJ1-5; D unresolved. The CDR3 DNA follows: TGTGCCAGCAGCTCAGGAAGCAATCAGCCCCAGCATTTT. Its translation is CASSSGSNQPQHF.